A single sample is the source of the 24 T cell receptor beta chains below, sequenced in a study of cytomegalovirus exposure and HLA in healthy donors. Produced via immunoSEQ multiplex PCR; TCRdb's table is partial and in-frame only. The sample has tens of thousands of clones; roughly 94% are singletons. Sequenced input: PBMCs. The origin of the receptors is a man between 18 and 35 years old in good health and CMV-seropositive.

As DNA, the CDR3 is TGTGCCAGCAGCCAAGAGCGGGTCACCGGGGAGCTGTTTTTT. Translating it yields CASSQERVTGELFF. This sequence joins TRBV4-2 and TRBJ2-2, with a possible D match to TRBD2 (5 bases). This CDR3 has 14 amino acids. Germline V gene data show CDR1 as LGHNA and CDR2 as YNFKEQ. The ends were cut back, 0 bases at V and 4 bases at J, with 6 bases in the middle.

V usage is TRBV9 and J usage is TRBJ2-7; TRBD2 matches at 13 bases. The germline CDR1 and CDR2 sequences are SGDLS and YYNGEE. This CDR3 is built from 15 residues. The trim removed 4 bases at V and 4 bases at J, leaving 5 bases unmatched. CDR3 sequence: CASSPWTSGRYEQYF. CDR3 coding DNA: TGTGCCAGCAGCCCCTGGACTAGCGGGAGATACGAGCAGTACTTC. The whole variable domain, remainder taken from reference TRBV9 and TRBJ2-7, is DSGVTQTPKHLITATGQRVTLRCSPRSGDLSVYWYQQSLDQGLQFLIQYYNGEERAKGNILERFSAQQFPDLHSELNLSSLELGDSALYFCASSPWTSGRYEQYFGPGTRLTVT.

CDR3 sequence (DNA): TGTGCCAGCAGTGGACAGAGTATGAACACTGAAGCTTTCTTT. Its protein product is CASSGQSMNTEAFF. This rearrangement joins TRBV2 to TRBJ1-1, with TRBD1 as a possible D gene (5 bases). The germline gives CDR1 SNHLY, CDR2 FYNNEI. The CDR3 spans 14 residues. Deletions cut 4 bases from V and 0 bases from J, with 9 bases between.

In this sample, this clone turned up a few times. The V and J genes are TRBV4-1 and TRBJ1-5; D not certain. The CDR3 runs to 14 residues. Germline CDR1 reads MGHRA; CDR2 reads YSYEKL. Trimming left V 1 base short and J 4 bases short, with 8 bases between. CDR3 protein: CASSQGTGNQPQHF. DNA for the CDR3: TGCGCCAGCAGCCAAGGAACGGGGAATCAGCCCCAGCATTTT.

This clone was detected once. This chain joins TRBV5-1 and TRBJ2-1, with 11 bases identical to TRBD2. V shed 3 bases, J shed 6 bases, and the junction held 5 bases outside the gene matches. CDR1 and CDR2 (germline): SGHRS, YFSETQ. The CDR3 loop spans 15 amino acids. CDR3 residues: CASSYTSGSINEQFF. In DNA, the CDR3 is TGCGCCAGCAGCTATACTAGCGGGAGTATCAATGAGCAGTTCTTC.

The CDR3 sequence: CASSLGHPGEQYF. The CDR3 nucleotides are TGTGCCAGCAGCTTGGGGCACCCCGGGGAGCAGTACTTC. The chain links TRBV5-6 to TRBJ2-7; D uncertain. The length of the CDR3 is 13 residues. V was cut by 0 bases and J by 7 bases, with 11 bases left in between. Germline V gives CDR1 SGHDT, CDR2 YYEEEE.

Points on this clone: Other nucleotide sequences in the sample specify the same CDR3. This chain joins TRBV10-3 and TRBJ2-7; possibly TRBD2 for D (5 bases). CDR1 and CDR2 (germline): ENHRY, SYGVKD. The CDR3 contains 14 residues. Trimming stripped 0 bases from V and 1 base from J, with 7 bases between. This chain's CDR3 is CAISESTGSYEQYF. In DNA, the CDR3 is TGTGCCATCAGTGAGTCAACGGGGTCCTACGAGCAGTACTTC.

V usage is TRBV5-1 and J usage is TRBJ1-6; D is unresolved. This CDR3 spans 12 amino acids. Per the germline V gene, CDR1 is SGHRS and CDR2 is YFSETQ. V shed 7 bases and J shed 5 bases, with 7 bases lying between them. CDR3 protein: CASRLNNSPLHF. The CDR3 bases are TGCGCCAGCCGACTCAATAATTCACCCCTCCACTTT.

This chain uses TRBV5-6 with TRBJ1-1; the D gene is possibly TRBD1 (6 bases). Trimming removed 3 bases from V and 3 bases from J, with 15 bases in between. Germline V gene data show CDR1 as SGHDT and CDR2 as YYEEEE. The CDR3 loop spans 15 amino acids. The CDR3 DNA reads as TGTGCCAGCAGCTGGGGAAGGGGGTTGGACACTGAAGCTTTCTTT. It encodes CASSWGRGLDTEAFF.

J is TRBJ1-2 and V is TRBV11-1, with 9 positions matching TRBD1. The V gene's germline CDR1 is SGHAT and CDR2 FQDESV (reference sequence). V lost 4 bases and J lost 7; bases outside the gene matches: 7. The CDR3 runs to 14 residues. CDR3 nucleotides: TGTGCCAGCAGCTACTGGACAGGGGATAGTGGCTACACCTTC. It is translated as CASSYWTGDSGYTF. The variable domain in full, completed from reference TRBV11-1 and TRBJ1-2, reads EAEVAQSPRYKITEKSQAVAFWCDPISGHATLYWYRQILGQGPELLVQFQDESVVDDSQLPKDRFSAERLKGVDSTLKIQPAELGDSAMYLCASSYWTGDSGYTFGSGTRLTVV.

This sequence joins TRBV7-9 and TRBJ1-2; D is possibly TRBD1 (6 bases). Trimming pared 0 bases from V and 6 bases from J, leaving 20 bases between. Germline V gene data show CDR1 as SEHNR and CDR2 as FQNEAQ (reference sequence). The CDR3 totals 17 residues. The CDR3 DNA follows: TGTGCCAGCAGCTTAGCGCTTTTAGGGGGTTTCGAGGATGGCTACACCTTC. Protein sequence: CASSLALLGGFEDGYTF. The full variable domain, its missing parts supplied by reference TRBV7-9 and TRBJ1-2, is DTGVSQNPRHKITKRGQNVTFRCDPISEHNRLYWYRQTLGQGPEFLTYFQNEAQLEKSRLLSDRFSAERPKGSFSTLEIQRTEQGDSAMYLCASSLALLGGFEDGYTFGSGTRLTVV.

The rearrangement uses TRBV5-1 and TRBJ2-3, with TRBD2 matching 9 bases. The CDR3 is made up of 18 amino acids. The ends lost 0 bases at V and 3 bases at J; junction bases unmatched: 11. Per the germline V gene, CDR1 is SGHRS and CDR2 is YFSETQ. The CDR3 DNA follows: TGCGCCAGCAGCTTGGTGGTTAGCGGGAGAGGGTGGACAGATACGCAGTATTTT. Its protein is CASSLVVSGRGWTDTQYF.

The chain employs TRBV7-6 and TRBJ2-7, with TRBD2 matching 9 bases. Germline loops: CDR1 SGHVS, CDR2 FNYEAQ. Losses at the gene ends were 5 bases for V and 7 bases for J; bases not matched to a gene: 9. The CDR3 loop spans 14 amino acids. CDR3 in amino acids: CASSVIAGEGEQYF. CDR3 nucleotides: TGTGCCAGCAGCGTCATAGCGGGAGAGGGGGAGCAGTACTTC.

The rearrangement links TRBV5-1 to TRBJ2-7, with 7 bases fitting TRBD1. The CDR3 length is 16 residues. The junction had 6 bases not matched to a gene; V was cut back by 0 bases and J by 0 bases. Germline values: CDR1 SGHRS, CDR2 YFSETQ. The CDR3 sequence is CASSLGPGDSSYEQYF. In DNA form, the CDR3 reads TGCGCCAGCAGCTTGGGGCCTGGGGACAGCTCCTACGAGCAGTACTTC.

The rearrangement uses TRBV4-1 and TRBJ2-1; 8 bases are a match to TRBD2. In germline, CDR1 is MGHRA, CDR2 YSYEKL. With 0 bases clipped from V and 3 bases from J, the junction kept 10 bases outside the gene matches. This CDR3 is 18 amino acids long. The CDR3 is CASSQDGVGGGFYNEQFF. CDR3 bases: TGCGCCAGCAGCCAAGATGGGGTCGGGGGGGGCTTCTACAATGAGCAGTTCTTC.

This clone was seen a handful of times. The rearrangement uses TRBV2 and TRBJ1-5; 7 bases align to TRBD1. The germline V gene encodes CDR1 SNHLY and CDR2 FYNNEI. This CDR3 region has 14 residues. V lost 6 bases, J lost 4 bases, and 6 bases stayed unmatched. The DNA for the CDR3 is TGTGCCAGCAGGGGGGACAGCGGAAATCAGCCCCAGCATTTT. Translation gives CASRGDSGNQPQHF.

The rearrangement links TRBV5-1 to TRBJ2-7, with a weak D call TRBD2 (5 bases). From germline, CDR1 is SGHRS and CDR2 YFSETQ. The CDR3 extends over 13 amino acids. Trimming took 6 bases from V and 2 from J, leaving 12 bases between them. CDR3 nucleotide sequence: TGCGCCAGCACCCGGGATAGCCCCTACGAGCAGTACTTC. It is translated as CASTRDSPYEQYF. The entire variable domain, with the rest obtained from reference TRBV5-1 and TRBJ2-7, is as follows: KAGVTQTPRYLIKTRGQQVTLSCSPISGHRSVSWYQQTPGQGLQFLFEYFSETQRNKGNFPGRFSGRQFSNSRSEMNVSTLELGDSALYLCASTRDSPYEQYFGPGTRLTVT.

The chain couples TRBV7-2 to TRBJ2-7, with 9 bases identical to TRBD2. The germline CDR1 and CDR2 sequences are SGHTA and FQGNSA. V lost 1 base, J lost 3 bases, and 4 bases stayed unmatched. The CDR3 runs to 15 residues. The CDR3 region has the DNA TGTGCCAGCAGCTTAGGAGCGGGGGGAGACTACGAGCAGTACTTC. Encoded protein: CASSLGAGGDYEQYF.

CDR3 amino acids: CASSSIRESGELFF. In nucleotides, the CDR3 is TGTGCCAGCAGCTCCATTAGGGAGTCCGGGGAGCTGTTTTTT. The chain recombines TRBV5-4 with TRBJ2-2; D is perhaps TRBD2 (5 bases). CDR1 is SGHNT and CDR2 is YYREEE in the germline V gene (reference sequence). This CDR3 has 14 residues. Trimming took 3 bases from V and 6 from J, leaving 12 bases between them. Drawing the rest from reference TRBV5-4 and TRBJ2-2, the complete variable domain is ETGVTQSPTHLIKTRGQQVTLRCSSQSGHNTVSWYQQALGQGPQFIFQYYREEENGRGNFPPRFSGLQFPNYSSELNVNALELDDSALYLCASSSIRESGELFFGEGSRLTVL.

The chain joins TRBV5-6 to TRBJ2-1; D is unclear. Germline values: CDR1 SGHDT, CDR2 YYEEEE. CDR3 size: 11 residues. Trimming left V 4 bases short and J 8 bases short, with 7 bases between. CDR3 nucleotides: TGTGCCAGCAGCCGGGTGCATGAGCAGTTCTTC. Its protein product is CASSRVHEQFF. Together with reference TRBV5-6 and TRBJ2-1, the CDR3 gives the full variable domain: DAGVTQSPTHLIKTRGQQVTLRCSPKSGHDTVSWYQQALGQGPQFIFQYYEEEERQRGNFPDRFSGHQFPNYSSELNVNALLLGDSALYLCASSRVHEQFFGPGTRLTVL.

The chain employs TRBV13 and TRBJ1-3; no definite D call. V lost 5 bases to trimming and J lost 5 bases, with 4 bases between them. Germline V gene sequence: CDR1 PRHDT, CDR2 FYEKMQ (reference sequence). The CDR3 has 11 residues. CDR3 DNA sequence: TGTGCCAGCAGCCTCCGAAACACCATATATTTT. Translating gives CASSLRNTIYF.

The chain has TRBV28 and TRBJ1-4; unclear D gene. V was trimmed by 4 bases and J by 0 bases, leaving 12 bases between them. CDR1 and CDR2 from the germline V gene are MDHEN and SYDVKM. The CDR3 consists of 16 residues. In nucleotides, the CDR3 is TGTGCCAGCAGTTCGGAGGAGCGTGCAACTAATGAAAAACTGTTTTTT. It is translated as CASSSEERATNEKLFF. Combining the CDR3 with reference TRBV28 and TRBJ1-4 gives the whole variable domain DVKVTQSSRYLVKRTGEKVFLECVQDMDHENMFWYRQDPGLGLRLIYFSYDVKMKEKGDIPEGYSVSREKKERFSLILESASTNQTSMYLCASSSEERATNEKLFFGSGTQLSVL.

The chain combines TRBV2 with TRBJ1-5; no clear D gene. V shed 5 bases and J shed 6 bases, with 14 bases lying between them. The V gene's germline CDR1 is SNHLY and CDR2 FYNNEI. The CDR3 length is 14 residues. Here the CDR3 reads CASSPGPGSQPQHF. CDR3 DNA sequence: TGTGCCAGCAGTCCGGGCCCGGGGAGTCAGCCCCAGCATTTT.

The chain couples TRBV5-5 to TRBJ1-5, with TRBD1 matching 7 bases. Trimming cost V 4 bases and J 9 bases; bases outside gene matches: 13. In germline, CDR1 is SGHKS, CDR2 YYEKEE (reference sequence). There are 15 residues in the CDR3. The CDR3 region is CASSNGPQGDRPQHF. CDR3 nucleotides: TGTGCCAGCAGCAATGGACCGCAGGGGGATAGGCCCCAGCATTTT.